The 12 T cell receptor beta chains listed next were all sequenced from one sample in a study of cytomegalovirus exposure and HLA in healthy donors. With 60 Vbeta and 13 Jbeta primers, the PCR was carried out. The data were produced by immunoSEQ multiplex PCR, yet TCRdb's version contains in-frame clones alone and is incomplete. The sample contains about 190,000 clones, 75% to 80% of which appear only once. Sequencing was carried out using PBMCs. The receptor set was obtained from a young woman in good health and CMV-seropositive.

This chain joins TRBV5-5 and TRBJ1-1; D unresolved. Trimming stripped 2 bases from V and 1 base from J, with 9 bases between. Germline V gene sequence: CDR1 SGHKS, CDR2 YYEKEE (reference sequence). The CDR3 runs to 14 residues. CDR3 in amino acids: CASSFIPSNTEAFF. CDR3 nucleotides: TGTGCCAGCAGCTTTATCCCCTCGAACACTGAAGCTTTCTTT.

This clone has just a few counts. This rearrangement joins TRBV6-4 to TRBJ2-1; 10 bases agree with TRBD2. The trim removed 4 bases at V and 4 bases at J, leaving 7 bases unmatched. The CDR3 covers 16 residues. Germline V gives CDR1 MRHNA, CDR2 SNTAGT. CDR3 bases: TGTGCCAGCAGTGGTCGGAGCGGGGGGGAATACAATGAGCAGTTCTTC. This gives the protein CASSGRSGGEYNEQFF.

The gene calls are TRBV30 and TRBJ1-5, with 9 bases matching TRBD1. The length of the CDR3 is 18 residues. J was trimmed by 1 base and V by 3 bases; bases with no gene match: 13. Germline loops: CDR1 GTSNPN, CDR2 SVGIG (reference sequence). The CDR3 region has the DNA TGTGCCTGGAGCAGTGACAGGGGGTTTCGAGTCAGCAATCAGCCCCAGCATTTT. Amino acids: CAWSSDRGFRVSNQPQHF.

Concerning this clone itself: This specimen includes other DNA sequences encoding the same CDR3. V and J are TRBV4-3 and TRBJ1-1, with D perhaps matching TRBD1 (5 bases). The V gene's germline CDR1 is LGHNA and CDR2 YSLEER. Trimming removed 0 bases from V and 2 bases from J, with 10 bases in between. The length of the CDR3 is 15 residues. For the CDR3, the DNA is TGCGCCAGCAGCCAAGAGGGTCAGGGTAACACTGAAGCTTTCTTT. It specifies CASSQEGQGNTEAFF.

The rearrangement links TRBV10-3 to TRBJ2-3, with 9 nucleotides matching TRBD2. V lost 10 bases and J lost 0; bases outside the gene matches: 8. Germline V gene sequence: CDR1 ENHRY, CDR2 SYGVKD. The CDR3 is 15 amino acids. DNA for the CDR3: TGTGCCACCAGGGGACTAGCAACTAGCACAGATACGCAGTATTTT. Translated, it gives CATRGLATSTDTQYF.

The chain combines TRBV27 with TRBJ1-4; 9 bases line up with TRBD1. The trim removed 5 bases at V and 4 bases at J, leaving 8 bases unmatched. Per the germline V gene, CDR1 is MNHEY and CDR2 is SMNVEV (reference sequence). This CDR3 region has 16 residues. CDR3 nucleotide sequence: TGTGCCAGCAGTCTAACAGGGGGCGTTGTTAATGAAAAACTGTTTTTT. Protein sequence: CASSLTGGVVNEKLFF.

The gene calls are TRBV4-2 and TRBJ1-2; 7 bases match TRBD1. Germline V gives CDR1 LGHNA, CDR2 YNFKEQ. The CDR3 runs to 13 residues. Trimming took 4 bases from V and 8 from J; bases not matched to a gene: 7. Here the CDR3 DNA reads TGTGCCAGCAGCCTCCGGGACAGTGGCGGCTACACCTTC. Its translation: CASSLRDSGGYTF.

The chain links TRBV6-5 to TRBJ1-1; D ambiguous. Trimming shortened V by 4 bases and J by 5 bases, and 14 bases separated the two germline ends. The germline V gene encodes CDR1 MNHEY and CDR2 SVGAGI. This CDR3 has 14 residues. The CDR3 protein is CASSWARDGTEAFF. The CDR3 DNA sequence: TGTGCCAGCAGTTGGGCGAGGGATGGGACTGAAGCTTTCTTT.

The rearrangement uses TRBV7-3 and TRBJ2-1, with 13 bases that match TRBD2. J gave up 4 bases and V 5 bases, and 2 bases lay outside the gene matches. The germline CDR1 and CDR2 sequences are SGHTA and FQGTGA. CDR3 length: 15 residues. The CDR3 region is CASSPGLAGYNEQFF. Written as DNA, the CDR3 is TGTGCCAGCAGCCCGGGACTAGCGGGGTACAATGAGCAGTTCTTC.

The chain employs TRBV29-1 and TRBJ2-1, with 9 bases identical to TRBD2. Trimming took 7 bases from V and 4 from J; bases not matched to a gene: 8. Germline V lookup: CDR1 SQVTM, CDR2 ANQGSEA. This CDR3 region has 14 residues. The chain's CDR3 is CSGYLTSGYNEQFF. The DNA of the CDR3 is TGCAGCGGATACCTGACTAGCGGATACAATGAGCAGTTCTTC.

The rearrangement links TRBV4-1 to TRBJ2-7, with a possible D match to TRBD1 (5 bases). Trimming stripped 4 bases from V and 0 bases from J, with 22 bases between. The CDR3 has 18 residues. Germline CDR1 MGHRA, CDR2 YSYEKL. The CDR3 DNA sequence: TGCGCCAGCAGCCTTGTTCCTTTGATGACAGCGAGCTCCTACGAGCAGTACTTC. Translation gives CASSLVPLMTASSYEQYF.

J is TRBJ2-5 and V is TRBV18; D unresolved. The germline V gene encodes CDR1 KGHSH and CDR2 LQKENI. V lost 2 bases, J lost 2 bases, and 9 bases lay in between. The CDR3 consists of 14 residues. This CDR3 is CASSPSLIQETQYF. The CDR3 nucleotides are TGTGCCAGCTCACCATCCCTAATTCAAGAGACCCAGTACTTC.